This TCR beta chain is drawn from a study of T cells in Graves' hyperthyroidism and ophthalmopathy. Amplification yielded TCR beta CDR3 regions, with RNA transcripts as the source. An initial round of RT-PCR targeting the TCR CDR3 relied on the HTBI primer set. TCRdb redid the calling of the multiplex PCR reads with MiXCR, one entry per CDR3 protein. Seen here are 550,000 to 800,000 distinct CDR3 sequences, roughly 17% observed once, and the top ten hold around 15%. CDR3 size: 15 residues. Deletions cut 0 bases from V and 0 bases from J, with 7 bases between. Per the germline V gene, CDR1 is SGHRS and CDR2 is YFSETQ.

The sequencing sample was made of blood. The sequence was obtained from a man aged 50-59 years with Graves' hyperthyroidism. This rearrangement joins TRBV5-1 to TRBJ1-5, with D unresolved. DNA for the CDR3: TGCGCCAGCAGCTTGGACGGGAATAGCAATCAGCCCCAGCATTTT. Protein sequence: CASSLDGNSNQPQHF.